This T cell receptor beta chain comes out of a study of T cell responses to AZD1222 COVID-19 vaccine. Assay: immunoSEQ multiplex PCR; the TCRdb copy retains only in-frame clones and omits some. The sample has more than 70,000 clones, approximately 85% seen once. About this clone: The antigen is unknown.

Findings and limits, study-wide: Spike-specific TCR repertoires showed rising breadth and depth after two AZD1222 doses. Donors were chiefly white British, with a greater number of females, and clonal diversity was perhaps underestimated. CD4 TCRs linked to vaccination spanned spike, dominating at 160-218 and 743-854. All repertoire sampling was performed exclusively after the peak T cell response.

The sequence was collected from an adult in good health. The source material was peripheral blood, sampled on day 0 of MenACWY control vaccination.

The CDR3 coding sequence is TGTGCCAGCAGCGTAGCAAGGACAGGTGGAGGCTACACCTTC. This gives the protein CASSVARTGGGYTF. This chain joins TRBV9 and TRBJ1-2, with 7 bases that match TRBD1. This CDR3 comprises 14 residues. V gave up 0 bases and J gave up 8 bases; unmatched junction bases: 7. Germline V gene sequence: CDR1 SGDLS, CDR2 YYNGEE.